This T cell receptor beta chain was found in a study of T cells in tuberculosis. After thawing and overnight rest, PBMC were stained with GMM-loaded CD1B tetramer, viability dye and anti-CD3 for sorting. The lipid loaded on the CD1B tetramers was C32 glucose monomycolate from Rhodococcus equi. Approximately 91,000 tetramer-negative cells were sorted from each donor. This clone was counted a single time. This CDR3 has 16 residues. Germline CDR1 is LGHNA and CDR2 is YNFKEQ. V lost 0 bases and J lost 4; bases outside the gene matches: 5. Repertoires were generated with immunoSEQ multiplex PCR, while TCRdb's copy carries only in-frame clones and drops some. The sample includes around 60,000 clones, about four fifths seen only once; the top ten take 10% to 15%.

The sample was CD1b-GMM tetramer-negative cells sorted from PBMCs. The clonotype originates from an adult woman with latent tuberculosis. V gene TRBV4-2 combines with J gene TRBJ1-4; 7 bases map to TRBD1. The CDR3 here is CASSQDLQGNNEKLFF. In DNA form, the CDR3 reads TGTGCCAGCAGCCAAGATCTACAGGGGAATAATGAAAAACTGTTTTTT.